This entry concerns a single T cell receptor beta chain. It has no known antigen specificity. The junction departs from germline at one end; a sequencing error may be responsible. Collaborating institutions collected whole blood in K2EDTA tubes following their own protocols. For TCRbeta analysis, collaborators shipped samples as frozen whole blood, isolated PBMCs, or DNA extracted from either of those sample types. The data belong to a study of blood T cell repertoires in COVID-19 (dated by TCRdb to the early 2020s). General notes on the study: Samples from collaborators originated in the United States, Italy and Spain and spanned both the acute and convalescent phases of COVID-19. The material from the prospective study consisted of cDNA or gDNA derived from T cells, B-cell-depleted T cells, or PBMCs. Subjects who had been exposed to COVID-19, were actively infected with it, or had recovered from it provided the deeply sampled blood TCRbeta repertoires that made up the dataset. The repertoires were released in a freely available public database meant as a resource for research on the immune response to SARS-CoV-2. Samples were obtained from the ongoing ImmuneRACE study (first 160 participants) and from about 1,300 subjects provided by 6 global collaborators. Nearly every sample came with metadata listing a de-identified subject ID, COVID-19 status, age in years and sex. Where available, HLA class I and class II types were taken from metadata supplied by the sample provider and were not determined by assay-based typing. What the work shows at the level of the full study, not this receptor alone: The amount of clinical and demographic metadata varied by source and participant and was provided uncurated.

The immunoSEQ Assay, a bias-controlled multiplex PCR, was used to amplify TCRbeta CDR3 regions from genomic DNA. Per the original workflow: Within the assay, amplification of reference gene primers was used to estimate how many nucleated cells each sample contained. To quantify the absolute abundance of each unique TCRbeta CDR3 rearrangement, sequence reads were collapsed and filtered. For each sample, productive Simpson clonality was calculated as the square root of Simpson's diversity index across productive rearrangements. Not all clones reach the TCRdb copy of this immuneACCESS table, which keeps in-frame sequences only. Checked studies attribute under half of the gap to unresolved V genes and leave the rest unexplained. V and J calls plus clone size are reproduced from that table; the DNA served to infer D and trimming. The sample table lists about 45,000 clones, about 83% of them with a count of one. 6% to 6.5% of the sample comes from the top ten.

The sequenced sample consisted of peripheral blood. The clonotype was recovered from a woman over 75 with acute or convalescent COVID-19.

The DNA sequence is given as TGTGCCAGTACCGGGACAGGGGGCAAACAGCCCCAGCATTTT. Its coded protein is CASTGTGGKQPQHF. The V and J segments used are TRBV6-5 and TRBJ1-5; TRBD1 fits 12 bases in the junction. Spanning cysteine to phenylalanine, the CDR3 consists of 14 amino acids. The only DNA kept is the CDR3, 42 bases in frame from the first base. CDR1 and CDR2 are drawn from the germline V gene: MNHEY, SVGAGI.